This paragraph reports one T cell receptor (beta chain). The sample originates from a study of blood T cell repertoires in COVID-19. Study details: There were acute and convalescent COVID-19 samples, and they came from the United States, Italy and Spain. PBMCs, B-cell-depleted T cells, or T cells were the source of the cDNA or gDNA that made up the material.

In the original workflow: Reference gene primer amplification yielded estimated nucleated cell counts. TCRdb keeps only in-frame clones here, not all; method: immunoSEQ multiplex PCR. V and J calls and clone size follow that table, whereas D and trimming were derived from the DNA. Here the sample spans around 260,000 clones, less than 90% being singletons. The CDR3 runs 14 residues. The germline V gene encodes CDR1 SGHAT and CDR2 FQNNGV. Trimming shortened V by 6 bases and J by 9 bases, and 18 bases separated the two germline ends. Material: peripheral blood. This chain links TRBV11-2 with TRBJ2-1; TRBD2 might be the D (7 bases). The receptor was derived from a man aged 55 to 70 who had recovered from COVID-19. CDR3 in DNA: TGTGCCAGCAGTTGGGGGGGGCCCAAGAGTGAGCAGTTCTTC. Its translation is CASSWGGPKSEQFF.